The clone carrying this T cell receptor (beta chain) appeared once. Its antigen remains unidentified. The record originates from a study of T cell clonotyping in hematopoietic cell transplantation. Study-level points and caveats: Recipient TCR diversity dropped after transplant; expanded clonotypes rose from day 30 to 180. Broader posttransplant TCR repertoire diversity was predicted by graft donor and pretransplant recipient Inverse Simpson Index values. Cells were unsorted, so CD4 and CD8 contributions were not separated.

There are 16 residues in the CDR3. The germline gives CDR1 LNHDA, CDR2 SQIVND (reference sequence). Trimming removed 4 bases from V and 0 bases from J; junction bases left unmatched: 4. The protocol was immunoSEQ multiplex PCR, while the TCRdb copy is restricted to in-frame clones and leaves out a portion. The data hold tens of thousands of clones, with about 96% observed a single time. V gene TRBV19 combines with J gene TRBJ2-1, with 9 bases fitting TRBD1. The sequencing input was peripheral blood mononuclear cells. The sequence was collected from a man younger than 40 in good health. Some clones in this sample may be carry-over from other donors' samples. CDR3 DNA sequence: TGTGCCAGTAGTAGGGACAGGGAGGGCTCCTACAATGAGCAGTTCTTC. This codes for CASSRDREGSYNEQFF.